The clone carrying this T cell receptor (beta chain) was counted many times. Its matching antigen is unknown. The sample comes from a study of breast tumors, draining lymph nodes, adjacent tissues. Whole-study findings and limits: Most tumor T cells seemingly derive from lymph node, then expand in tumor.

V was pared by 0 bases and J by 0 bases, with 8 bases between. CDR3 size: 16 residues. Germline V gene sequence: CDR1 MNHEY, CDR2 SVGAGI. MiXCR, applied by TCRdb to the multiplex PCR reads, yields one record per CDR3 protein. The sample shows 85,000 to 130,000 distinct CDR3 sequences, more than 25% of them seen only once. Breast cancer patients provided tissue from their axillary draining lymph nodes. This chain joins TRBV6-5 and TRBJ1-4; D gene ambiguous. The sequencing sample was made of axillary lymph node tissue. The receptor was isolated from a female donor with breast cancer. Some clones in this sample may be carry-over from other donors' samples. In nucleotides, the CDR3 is TGTGCCAGCAGTTACTCGTCACTAACAACTAATGAAAAACTGTTTTTT. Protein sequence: CASSYSSLTTNEKLFF.